The entry below describes one TCR beta chain. The antigen is undetermined. Profiled with immunoSEQ multiplex PCR; TCRdb holds only in-frame clones, not every one. The data show roughly 97,000 clones, 87% seen once. The V gene end was trimmed by 6 bases and the J gene end by 11 bases; junction bases not matched to a gene: 9. The CDR3 has 13 amino acids. Per the germline V gene, CDR1 is MNHEY and CDR2 is SMNVEV (reference sequence). The data were taken from a study of graft-versus-host responses after intestinal transplantation. The sequence came from a human donor who received an intestinal transplant. V usage is TRBV27 and J usage is TRBJ2-5; TRBD1 agrees at 10 bases. This specimen was unstimulated CD4+ T cells sorted from spleen or lymph node cells, taken before intestinal transplant. The CDR3: CASRDRGLGEQYF. CDR3 in DNA: TGTGCCAGCAGAGACAGGGGGCTAGGGGAGCAGTACTTC.